This T cell receptor beta chain was recorded in a study of blood T cell repertoires in COVID-19. Between the trimmed V and J ends, which lost 5 bases and 4 bases, there was a span of 9 bases. Germline-derived CDR1 and CDR2 are LNHDA and SQIVND (reference sequence). CDR3 length: 13 amino acids. Sequenced by immunoSEQ multiplex PCR; TCRdb stores in-frame clones only, minus some. The table includes about 260,000 clones, about 86% detected once. This clone showed up just a few times. The sequenced material came from PBMCs or T cells enriched from blood (not recorded which). This receptor was obtained from a man aged 30-40 years with acute COVID-19. The chain combines TRBV19 with TRBJ2-1; TRBD2 might be the D (5 bases). CDR3 DNA sequence: TGTGCCAGTAGTGCCTCGGGGTACAATGAGCAGTTCTTC. It encodes CASSASGYNEQFF.